The present entry profiles one T cell receptor beta chain with its context. Antigen unknown. The sample is drawn from a study of T cell responses to AZD1222 COVID-19 vaccine. Study findings and constraints: Spike-specific TCR breadth and depth were elevated following two AZD1222 doses.

This CDR3 contains 19 residues. Only in-frame clones appear in the TCRdb table, and some are missing; sequencing was by immunoSEQ multiplex PCR. This sample has around 70,000 clones, with approximately 90% found just once. Timing groups of about 4 and about 12 weeks for second doses were pooled. The V and J genes are TRBV21-1 and TRBJ2-5; TRBD2 was called by the table and not checked on the DNA. TRBV21-1 is labeled a pseudogene. This TCR came from an adult who received the AZD1222 COVID-19 vaccine. The specimen was peripheral blood, collected 28 days after the second AZD1222 dose. CDR3 nucleotides: TGTGCCAGCAGCAAAGGCACGGAGGAGCGGGACCCATCTCAAGAGACCCAGTACTTC. As protein: CASSKGTEERDPSQETQYF.